One and the same sample provided the 20 T cell receptor beta chains below, sequenced in a study of OX40 agonist ivuxolimab in advanced cancers. Profiled with immunoSEQ multiplex PCR; TCRdb holds only in-frame clones, not every one. The data show approximately 69,000 clones, with 70% to 90% seen just once and 2.5% to 3.5% held by the top ten. The sequencing here drew on CD4+ or CD8+ T cells sorted from blood, taken in a trial of the OX40 agonist ivuxolimab. The receptors originated from an adult with an advanced solid tumor such as melanoma, head and neck, liver or kidney cancer.

The chain joins TRBV5-4 to TRBJ1-3; 9 positions match TRBD1. Trimming at V came to 3 bases and at J to 8 bases, leaving 9 bases not matched to a gene. Germline-derived CDR1 and CDR2 are SGHNT and YYREEE (reference sequence). The CDR3 length is 15 residues. The CDR3 here is CASSSRQGVADTIYF. For the CDR3, the DNA is TGTGCCAGCAGCTCCCGACAGGGGGTCGCAGACACCATATATTTT.

The CDR3 here is CASSVTGNTQYF. The CDR3 region has the DNA TGTGCCAGCAGTGTGACAGGGAATACGCAGTATTTT. The V gene is TRBV6-1, the J gene TRBJ2-3, with TRBD1 matching over 7 bases. CDR3 length: 12 amino acids. With 4 bases clipped from V and 7 bases from J, the junction kept 2 bases outside the gene matches. Per the germline V gene, CDR1 is MNHNS and CDR2 is SASEGT.

The genes are TRBV4-2 and TRBJ2-3; the D gene is possibly TRBD2 (5 bases). Trimming removed 0 bases at V and 4 bases at J, with 23 bases between. The CDR3 runs to 19 residues. The germline V gene has CDR1 LGHNA and CDR2 YNFKEQ. The CDR3 spells CASSQEKRRLGPGSDTQYF. The DNA for the CDR3 is TGTGCCAGCAGCCAAGAAAAAAGGAGGTTGGGCCCTGGATCAGATACGCAGTATTTT.

V gene TRBV5-6 combines with J gene TRBJ2-7; 7 positions match TRBD1. CDR3 length: 15 amino acids. V dropped 1 base and J dropped 5; count of bases not matched to a gene: 9. The V gene's germline CDR1 is SGHDT and CDR2 YYEEEE. For the CDR3, the DNA is TGTGCCAGCAGCTTGAGACAGGGCAACAACCACGAGCAGTACTTC. This sequence encodes CASSLRQGNNHEQYF.

V and J are TRBV19 and TRBJ2-3, with TRBD2 matching over 7 bases. From germline, CDR1 is LNHDA and CDR2 SQIVND (reference sequence). This CDR3 has 16 amino acids. With 6 bases clipped from V and 2 bases from J, the junction kept 11 bases outside the gene matches. Here the CDR3 reads CASSQEKRGYTDTQYF. The CDR3, as DNA: TGTGCCAGTAGCCAAGAGAAGCGGGGTTACACAGATACGCAGTATTTT.

The rearrangement links TRBV27 to TRBJ2-7; 7 nucleotides line up with TRBD2. Germline loops: CDR1 MNHEY, CDR2 SMNVEV (reference sequence). V trimming: 5 bases; J trimming: 1 base; junction bases outside the gene matches: 8. This CDR3 region has 15 residues. This CDR3 is CASSPYGGGSYEQYF. Written as DNA, the CDR3 is TGTGCCAGCAGTCCTTACGGCGGGGGTTCCTACGAGCAGTACTTC.

V and J are TRBV5-1 and TRBJ2-3; TRBD2 aligns across 13 bases. CDR3 size: 18 residues. Trimming at V came to 0 bases and at J to 1 base, leaving 5 bases not matched to a gene. From germline, CDR1 is SGHRS and CDR2 YFSETQ. This chain's CDR3 is CASSLGLAGGGGTDTQYF. The CDR3 DNA reads TGCGCCAGCAGCTTGGGACTAGCGGGGGGCGGGGGCACAGATACGCAGTATTTT. Full variable domain (outside the CDR3, taken from reference TRBV5-1 and TRBJ2-3): KAGVTQTPRYLIKTRGQQVTLSCSPISGHRSVSWYQQTPGQGLQFLFEYFSETQRNKGNFPGRFSGRQFSNSRSEMNVSTLELGDSALYLCASSLGLAGGGGTDTQYFGPGTRLTVL.

The rearrangement links TRBV7-8 to TRBJ2-5, with D possibly being TRBD1 or TRBD2 (6 bases each). The CDR3 is made up of 15 amino acids. From germline, CDR1 is SGHVS and CDR2 FQNEAQ. Deletions cut 5 bases from V and 5 bases from J, with 18 bases between. CDR3 region: CASSPSRGLRETQYF. The CDR3 DNA sequence: TGTGCCAGCAGCCCGTCCCGGGGGCTAAGGGAGACCCAGTACTTC.

Note on this clone: The same CDR3 arises from other DNA sequences in this sample as well. The rearrangement links TRBV7-9 to TRBJ1-6; D unresolved. CDR1 and CDR2 from the germline V gene are SEHNR and FQNEAQ (reference sequence). Trimming removed 2 bases at V and 7 bases at J, with 0 bases between. This CDR3 region has 11 residues. CDR3 nucleotides: TGTGCCAGCAGCTTAAATTCACCCCTCCACTTT. Protein: CASSLNSPLHF.

This chain uses TRBV19 with TRBJ1-1; D not resolved. V was pared by 4 bases and J by 0 bases, with 9 bases between. The CDR3 sequence is 14 residues long. The germline V gene has CDR1 LNHDA and CDR2 SQIVND (reference sequence). The CDR3, as DNA: TGTGCCAGTAGTACGATACTTCTGAACACTGAAGCTTTCTTT. It translates to CASSTILLNTEAFF.

In DNA form, the CDR3 reads TGTGCCAGCAGCGTAGGACAGGGGGGTCTCTATGGCTACACCTTC. Protein sequence: CASSVGQGGLYGYTF. This chain joins TRBV5-6 and TRBJ1-2, with 10 bases identical to TRBD1. Germline trimming cut 4 bases from V and 4 bases from J; bases unmatched to any gene: 7. The CDR3 covers 15 residues. The germline gives CDR1 SGHDT, CDR2 YYEEEE.

The chain joins TRBV9 to TRBJ1-2; D might be TRBD1 (5 bases). V was clipped by 4 bases and J by 4 bases, with 11 bases between them. Germline V gene data show CDR1 as SGDLS and CDR2 as YYNGEE. This CDR3 is 13 amino acids long. DNA of the CDR3: TGTGCCAGCAGCCCCCTGGGGGGCTATGGCTACACCTTC. It codes for CASSPLGGYGYTF.

This clone appeared a few times. This chain joins TRBV19 and TRBJ2-3, with 9 positions matching TRBD1. The V segment lost 8 bases and the J segment 1 base; nucleotides outside the gene matches: 1. This CDR3 is built from 13 residues. Germline loops: CDR1 LNHDA, CDR2 SQIVND (reference sequence). CDR3 residues: CASGDRGTDTQYF. For the CDR3, the DNA is TGTGCCAGTGGGGACAGGGGCACAGATACGCAGTATTTT. The entire variable domain, with the rest obtained from reference TRBV19 and TRBJ2-3, is as follows: DGGITQSPKYLFRKEGQNVTLSCEQNLNHDAMYWYRQDPGQGLRLIYYSQIVNDFQKGDIAEGYSVSREKKESFPLTVTSAQKNPTAFYLCASGDRGTDTQYFGPGTRLTVL.

This chain uses TRBV27 with TRBJ2-1; 9 bases agree with TRBD2. There are 16 residues in the CDR3. Per germline, CDR1 MNHEY and CDR2 SMNVEV (reference sequence). The V and J ends lost 4 bases and 4 bases, in that order; junction bases with no gene match: 8. The DNA of the CDR3 is TGTGCCAGCAGTTACCTTTTGAGCGGGAGGTACAATGAGCAGTTCTTC. It specifies CASSYLLSGRYNEQFF.

Details on this clone: At one of its ends the junction is not consistent with the germline gene, which may arise from a read error. V is TRBV7-7 and J is TRBJ2-3; no firm D call. Germline CDR1 and CDR2: SSHAT and FNYEAQ (reference sequence). The CDR3 totals 14 residues. CDR3 sequence reads: CASSLSSSTDTQYF. DNA for the CDR3: TGTGCTAGCAGCTTATCGTCTAGCACAGATACGCAGTATTTT.

This chain connects TRBV30 to TRBJ1-3; D gene ambiguous. Germline assignment: CDR1 GTSNPN and CDR2 SVGIG (reference sequence). Trimming took off 1 base at V and 5 bases at J, with 9 bases between the two ends. The CDR3 length is 13 residues. This chain's CDR3 is CAWSGGVRNTIYF. The CDR3 DNA sequence: TGTGCCTGGAGTGGGGGAGTGAGAAACACCATATATTTT.

The sample holds one count of this clone. The chain recombines TRBV9 with TRBJ2-1; 8 bases match TRBD2. The CDR3 extends over 16 amino acids. The V and J ends lost 0 bases and 3 bases, in that order; junction bases with no gene match: 5. The germline V gene has CDR1 SGDLS and CDR2 YYNGEE. The CDR3 DNA sequence: TGTGCCAGCAGCGTAGTAGGGGCGGGGGGCTACAATGAGCAGTTCTTC. Translation gives CASSVVGAGGYNEQFF. Using reference TRBV9 and TRBJ2-1 for the parts outside the CDR3, the full variable domain is DSGVTQTPKHLITATGQRVTLRCSPRSGDLSVYWYQQSLDQGLQFLIQYYNGEERAKGNILERFSAQQFPDLHSELNLSSLELGDSALYFCASSVVGAGGYNEQFFGPGTRLTVL.

The rearrangement joins TRBV10-2 to TRBJ1-5; maybe TRBD1 (5 bases). Germline V gene sequence: CDR1 WSHSY, CDR2 SAAADI. The CDR3 has 14 residues. Trimming stripped 8 bases from V and 0 bases from J, with 11 bases between. The CDR3 sequence is CASRGSYSNQPQHF. The DNA of the CDR3 is TGCGCCAGCCGGGGGAGCTATAGCAATCAGCCCCAGCATTTT.

The genes are TRBV2 and TRBJ1-5; 8 nucleotides line up with TRBD1. V was clipped by 5 bases and J by 5 bases; unmatched bases: 5. The CDR3 covers 14 residues. Looked up from germline, CDR1 is SNHLY and CDR2 is FYNNEI. CDR3 sequence (DNA): TGTGCCAGCAGTCGGACAGGGAGGGATCAGCCCCAGCATTTT. Translation gives CASSRTGRDQPQHF.

The chain couples TRBV9 to TRBJ2-4; 11 bases agree with TRBD2. Trimming cost V 4 bases and J 3 bases; bases outside gene matches: 12. The CDR3 totals 18 residues. Per germline, CDR1 SGDLS and CDR2 YYNGEE. DNA for the CDR3: TGTGCCAGCAGCCCGTCGGGACTAGCGGATCTAAGCAAAAACATTCAGTACTTC. Its translation: CASSPSGLADLSKNIQYF.